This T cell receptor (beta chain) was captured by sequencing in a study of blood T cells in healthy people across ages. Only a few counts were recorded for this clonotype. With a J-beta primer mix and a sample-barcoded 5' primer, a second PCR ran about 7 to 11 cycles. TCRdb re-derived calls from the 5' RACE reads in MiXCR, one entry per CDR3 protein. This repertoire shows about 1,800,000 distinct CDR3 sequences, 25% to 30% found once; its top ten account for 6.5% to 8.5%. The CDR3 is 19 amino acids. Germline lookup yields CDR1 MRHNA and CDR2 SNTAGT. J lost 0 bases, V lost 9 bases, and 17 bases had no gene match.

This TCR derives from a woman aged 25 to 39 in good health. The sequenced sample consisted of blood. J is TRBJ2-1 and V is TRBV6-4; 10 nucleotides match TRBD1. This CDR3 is CARPTPRGQGVSSYNEQFF. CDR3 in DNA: TGTGCCAGACCTACCCCCCGTGGACAGGGGGTAAGCTCCTACAATGAGCAGTTCTTC.